This record concerns one TCR beta chain sequence. Trimming at V came to 1 base and at J to 7 bases, leaving 11 bases not matched to a gene. Germline CDR1 and CDR2: SGHTA and FQGNSA. This CDR3 spans 16 amino acids. This sample stems from a study of blood T cell repertoires in COVID-19. In the original workflow: Amplification of reference gene primers was used by the study to estimate nucleated cell counts. The data were produced by immunoSEQ multiplex PCR, yet TCRdb's version contains in-frame clones alone and is incomplete. The D gene and trimming were derived from the DNA, and the V and J assignments and clone size from that table. This sample has about 150,000 clones, with around 85% found just once.

V and J are TRBV7-2 and TRBJ2-7; 9 bases fit TRBD1. The material sequenced was peripheral blood. The clonotype was recovered from a man between 60 and 70 years old with COVID-19, enrolled during active disease. The CDR3 DNA reads as TGTGCCAGCAGCTTAGTAGGGACAGGGATTGGTGGGGAGCAGTACTTC. This translates into CASSLVGTGIGGEQYF.